The rows below give T cell receptor beta chains drawn from one sample of a study of cytotoxic CD8 clonotypes in ibrutinib-treated CLL. Measured with immunoSEQ multiplex PCR; TCRdb has only the in-frame clones, and not every one. Here the sample spans tens of thousands of clones, around 73% being singletons. Specimen: PBMCs, collected after 12 months of ibrutinib treatment. These receptors were collected from a human donor with chronic lymphocytic leukemia. CDR3s include the opening cysteine and the closing phenylalanine or tryptophan. D genes are given only for firm matches. Size is stated for part of the rows, as once, few or many counts, or as a class when the clone is expanded.

V	J	size	D	CDR3	DNA
TRBV29-1	TRBJ1-4	once	-	CSANRVGEKLFF	TGCAGCGCTAACAGGGTCGGAGAAAAACTGTTTTTT
TRBV29-1	TRBJ2-7	-	-	CSVVPGKAYEQYF	TGCAGCGTTGTACCGGGGAAGGCCTACGAGCAGTACTTC
TRBV30	TRBJ1-1	-	-	CAWSGGTRGKAFF	TGTGCCTGGAGTGGTGGTACCAGGGGTAAAGCTTTCTTT
TRBV7-3	TRBJ1-6	-	TRBD1	CASSLTARDRGSPLHF	TGTGCCAGCAGCTTAACTGCCCGGGACAGGGGTTCACCCCTCCACTTT
TRBV27	TRBJ2-5	-	-	CASRTSGETQYF	TGTGCCAGCAGGACGAGTGGAGAGACCCAGTACTTC
TRBV29-1	TRBJ1-2	-	-	CSVAEGGTPDGYTF	TGCAGCGTTGCGGAAGGGGGAACCCCTGATGGCTACACCTTC
TRBV2	TRBJ1-6	few	-	CASSWGPGHQSSYNSPLHF	TGTGCCAGCAGTTGGGGGCCGGGACACCAAAGCTCCTATAATTCACCCCTCCACTTT
TRBV5-1	TRBJ1-2	few	TRBD1	CASSRGQGVLYGYTF	TGCGCCAGCAGCAGGGGACAGGGGGTTCTCTATGGCTACACCTTC
TRBV29-1	TRBJ2-3	-	TRBD2	CSGDLTGGPDTQYF	TGCAGCGGTGATCTAACGGGGGGGCCAGATACGCAGTATTTT
TRBV6-1	TRBJ1-4	once	-	CATRSPGLGEKLFF	TGTGCCACGCGCTCCCCGGGGCTGGGCGAAAAACTGTTTTTT
TRBV9	TRBJ2-7	-	-	CASSVSGSGSYEQYF	TGTGCCAGCAGCGTATCGGGGTCGGGATCCTACGAGCAGTACTTC
TRBV2	TRBJ2-5	-	TRBD1	CASSVTGGAAETQYF	TGTGCCAGCAGCGTGACAGGGGGCGCGGCGGAGACCCAGTACTTC
TRBV5-1	TRBJ2-1	-	-	CASSLASTRNGEQFF	TGCGCCAGCAGCTTGGCAAGTACACGGAATGGCGAGCAGTTCTTC
TRBV5-1	TRBJ1-2	once	TRBD1	CASSERTGRNYGYTF	TGCGCCAGCAGCGAAAGGACAGGGCGGAACTATGGCTACACCTTC
TRBV6-5	TRBJ1-6	-	-	CASSYRYSPLHF	TGTGCCAGCAGTTACCGTTATTCACCCCTCCACTTT
TRBV18	TRBJ2-5	-	TRBD1	CASSLYRDSQETQYF	TGTGCCAGCTCACTATACCGGGACAGCCAAGAGACCCAGTACTTC
TRBV18	TRBJ2-7	-	-	CASSPTERYEQYF	TGTGCCAGCTCACCAACGGAGCGGTACGAGCAGTACTTC
TRBV11-2	TRBJ1-1	-	TRBD1	CASSFRLTGGPLYTEAFF	TGTGCCAGCAGCTTTAGACTCACAGGGGGCCCACTTTACACTGAAGCTTTCTTT
TRBV27	TRBJ1-2	-	TRBD1	CASSFTGGPLYGYTF	TGTGCCAGCAGTTTCACAGGGGGCCCGCTCTATGGCTACACCTTC
TRBV27	TRBJ2-6	-	TRBD1	CASSSTGTGGSGANVLTF	TGTGCCAGCAGTTCCACCGGGACAGGGGGATCTGGGGCCAACGTCCTGACTTTC
TRBV7-9	TRBJ2-2	few	-	CAPTHLENTGELFF	TGTGCCCCCACCCACCTAGAGAACACCGGGGAGCTGTTTTTT
TRBV6-1	TRBJ1-5	-	TRBD1	CASNLQGEDNQPQHF	TGTGCCAGCAACCTACAGGGGGAGGACAATCAGCCCCAGCATTTT
TRBV6-5	TRBJ1-3	-	-	CASSYSRDTGNTIYF	TGTGCCAGCAGTTACAGCCGGGACACTGGAAACACCATATATTTT
TRBV15	TRBJ1-2	-	TRBD1	CATSRETGGIDGYTF	TGTGCCACCAGCAGAGAGACAGGGGGCATAGATGGCTACACCTTC
TRBV6-6	TRBJ1-4	-	-	CASSYSGLENEKLFF	TGTGCCAGCAGTTACTCGGGACTTGAGAATGAAAAACTGTTTTTT
TRBV7-9	TRBJ1-6	-	TRBD1	CASSLGQGGTPLHF	TGTGCCAGCAGCTTGGGACAGGGAGGCACACCCCTCCACTTT
TRBV7-5	TRBJ2-5	-	-	CARIPHEVAGNQETQYF	TGTGCCAGAATCCCCCATGAAGTAGCGGGAAACCAAGAGACCCAGTACTTC
TRBV7-3	TRBJ2-7	-	-	CASSLTDWSEQYF	TGTGCCAGCAGCTTAACGGATTGGTCCGAGCAGTACTTC
TRBV4-1	TRBJ2-7	-	-	CASSQGAWAQDEQYF	TGCGCCAGCAGCCAAGGAGCATGGGCCCAGGACGAGCAGTACTTC
TRBV19	TRBJ1-4	-	-	CASSGVTNEKLFF	TGTGCCAGTAGCGGGGTTACTAATGAAAAACTGTTTTTT
TRBV10-3	TRBJ2-5	-	-	CAISEVAGQGETQYF	TGTGCCATCAGTGAGGTGGCAGGTCAGGGGGAGACCCAGTACTTC